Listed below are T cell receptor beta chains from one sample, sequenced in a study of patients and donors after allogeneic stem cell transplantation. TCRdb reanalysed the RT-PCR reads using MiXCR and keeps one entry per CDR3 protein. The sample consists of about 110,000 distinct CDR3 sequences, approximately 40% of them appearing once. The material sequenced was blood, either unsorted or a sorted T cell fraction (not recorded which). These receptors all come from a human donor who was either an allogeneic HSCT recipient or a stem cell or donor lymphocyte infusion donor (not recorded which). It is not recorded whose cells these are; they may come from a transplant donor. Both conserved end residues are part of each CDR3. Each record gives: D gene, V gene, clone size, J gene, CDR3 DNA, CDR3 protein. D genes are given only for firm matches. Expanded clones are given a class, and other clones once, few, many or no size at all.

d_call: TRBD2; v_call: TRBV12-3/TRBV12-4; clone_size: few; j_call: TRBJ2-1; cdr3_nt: TGTGCCAGCAGTAAGACTAGCGGGAGATATGAGCAGTTCTTC; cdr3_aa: CASSKTSGRYEQFF
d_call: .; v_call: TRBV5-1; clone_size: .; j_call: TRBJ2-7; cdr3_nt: TGCGCCAGCAGCCCCCCTGTGGCAGGTACCTACGAGCAGTACTTC; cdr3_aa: CASSPPVAGTYEQYF
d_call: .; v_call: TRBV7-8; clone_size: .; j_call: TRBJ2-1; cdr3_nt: TGTGCCAGCTCGATGGCGGGAATTCCCTACAATGAGCAGTTCTTC; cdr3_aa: CASSMAGIPYNEQFF
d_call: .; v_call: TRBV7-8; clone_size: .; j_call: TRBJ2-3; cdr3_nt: TGTGCCAGCAGCTTAGACAGGGACTCTCTTGAGTATTTT; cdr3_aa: CASSLDRDSLEYF
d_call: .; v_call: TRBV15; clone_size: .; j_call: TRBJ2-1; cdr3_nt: TGTGCCACCAGCAGATCCTACGGTACTAGGCCTCACAATGAGCAGTTCTTC; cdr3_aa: CATSRSYGTRPHNEQFF
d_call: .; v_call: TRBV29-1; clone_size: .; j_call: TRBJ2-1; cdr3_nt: TGCAGCGTTGAGACGGGCTATCGGTCCTACAATGAGCAGTTCTTC; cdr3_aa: CSVETGYRSYNEQFF
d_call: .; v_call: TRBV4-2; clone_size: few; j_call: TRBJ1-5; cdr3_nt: TGTGCCAGCAGCCAAGCTTGGGGGGATCAGCCCCAGCATTTT; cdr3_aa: CASSQAWGDQPQHF
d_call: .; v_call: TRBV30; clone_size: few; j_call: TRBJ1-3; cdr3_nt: TGTGCCTGGACAATAGGTGGAAACACCATATATTTT; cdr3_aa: CAWTIGGNTIYF
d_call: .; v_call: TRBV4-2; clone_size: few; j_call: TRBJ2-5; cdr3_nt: TGTGCCAGCAGCCAGACCTCAAGAGAAGAGACCCAGTACTTC; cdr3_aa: CASSQTSREETQYF
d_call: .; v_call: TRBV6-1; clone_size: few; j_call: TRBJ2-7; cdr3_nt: TGTGCCAGCAAGGATCCTAGCAGCAACTACGAGCAGTACTTC; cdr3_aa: CASKDPSSNYEQYF
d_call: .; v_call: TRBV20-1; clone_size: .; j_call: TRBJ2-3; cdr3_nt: TGCAGTGCAACAATCCGGGACTCAAACACAGATACGCAGTATTTT; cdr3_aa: CSATIRDSNTDTQYF
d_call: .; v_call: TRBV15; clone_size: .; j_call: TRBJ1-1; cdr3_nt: TGTGCCACCAGCCGACAGGCAAACACTGAAGCTTTCTTT; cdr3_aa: CATSRQANTEAFF
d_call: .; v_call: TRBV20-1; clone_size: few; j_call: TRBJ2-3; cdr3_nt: TGCAGTGCTAGAGAGGCGGGTACAGATACGCAGTATTTT; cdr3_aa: CSAREAGTDTQYF
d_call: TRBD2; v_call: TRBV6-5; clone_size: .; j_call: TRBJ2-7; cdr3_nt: TGTGCCAGCAGTTACACTGCGGGAGGGGACTACGAGCAGTACTTC; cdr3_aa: CASSYTAGGDYEQYF
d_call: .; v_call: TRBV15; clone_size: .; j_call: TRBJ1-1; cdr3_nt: TGTGCCACCAGCAATAGACAGACGGGCACTGAAGCTTTCTTT; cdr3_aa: CATSNRQTGTEAFF
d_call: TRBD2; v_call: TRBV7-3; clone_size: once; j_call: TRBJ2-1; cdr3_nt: TGTGCCAGCAGCGCCCCGGGACTAGCGGACTCCTACAATGAGCAGTTCTTC; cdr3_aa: CASSAPGLADSYNEQFF
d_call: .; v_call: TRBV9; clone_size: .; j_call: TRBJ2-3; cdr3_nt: TGTGCCAGCAGCGTTGGATCTAGCACAGATACGCAGTATTTT; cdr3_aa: CASSVGSSTDTQYF
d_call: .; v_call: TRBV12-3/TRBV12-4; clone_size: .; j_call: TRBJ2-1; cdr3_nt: TGTGCCAGCAGCCCCCCTGGTGGGACACCCGGGTTTAATGAGCAGTTCTTC; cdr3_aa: CASSPPGGTPGFNEQFF
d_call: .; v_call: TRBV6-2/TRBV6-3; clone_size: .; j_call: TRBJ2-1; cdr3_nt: TGTGCCAGCAGTTACAGCTTCTACAATGAGCAGTTCTTC; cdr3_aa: CASSYSFYNEQFF
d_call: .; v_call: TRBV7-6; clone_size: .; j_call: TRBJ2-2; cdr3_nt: TGTGCCAGCAGCTTGGCGCTACTCGGGAACACCGGGGAGCTGTTTTTT; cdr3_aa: CASSLALLGNTGELFF
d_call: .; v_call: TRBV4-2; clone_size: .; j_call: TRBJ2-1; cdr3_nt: TGTGCCAGCAGCCAAGAGTTGCTCCTATCCTACAATGAGCAGTTCTTC; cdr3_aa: CASSQELLLSYNEQFF
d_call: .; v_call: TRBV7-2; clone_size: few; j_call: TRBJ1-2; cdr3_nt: TGTGCCAGCAGCTTAGCGTACCAGGGAGTCTATGGCTACACCTTC; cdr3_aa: CASSLAYQGVYGYTF
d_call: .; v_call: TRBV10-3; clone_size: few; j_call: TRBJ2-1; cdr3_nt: TGTGCCATCAGGCGCGACAATGAGCAGTTCTTC; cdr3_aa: CAIRRDNEQFF
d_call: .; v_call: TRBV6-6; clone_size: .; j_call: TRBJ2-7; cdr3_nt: TGTGCCAGCCTGGAGCGGGACACTTACGAGCAGTACTTC; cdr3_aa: CASLERDTYEQYF
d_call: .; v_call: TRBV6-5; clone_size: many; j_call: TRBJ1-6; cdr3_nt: TGTGCCAGCAGTTACAGGGGCGAGTATTCACCCCTCCACTTT; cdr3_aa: CASSYRGEYSPLHF
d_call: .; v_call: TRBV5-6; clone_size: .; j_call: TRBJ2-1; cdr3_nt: TGTGCCAGCAGCTTGCTGGGACTTCTTGGACACAATGAGCAGTTCTTC; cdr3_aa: CASSLLGLLGHNEQFF
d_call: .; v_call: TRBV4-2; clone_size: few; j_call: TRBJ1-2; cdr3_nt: TGTGCCAGCAGCCAAGATTCAGGGAACTATGGCTACACCTTC; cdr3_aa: CASSQDSGNYGYTF
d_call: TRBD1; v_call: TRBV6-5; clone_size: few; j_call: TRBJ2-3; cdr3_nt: TGTGCCAGCAGTTACGGTGACAGGGCAGATACGCAGTATTTT; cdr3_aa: CASSYGDRADTQYF
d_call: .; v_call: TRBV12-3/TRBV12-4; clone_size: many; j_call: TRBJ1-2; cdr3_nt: TGTGCCAGCAGTTTAGCACAGGTTCGGGGGAACTATGGCTACACCTTC; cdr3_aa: CASSLAQVRGNYGYTF
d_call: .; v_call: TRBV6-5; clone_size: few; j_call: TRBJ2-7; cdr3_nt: TGTGCCAGCAGTTACTCGAGGTGGGCTACCTACGAGCAGTACTTC; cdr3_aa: CASSYSRWATYEQYF
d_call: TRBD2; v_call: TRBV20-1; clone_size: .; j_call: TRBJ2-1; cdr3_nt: TGCAGTGCTAGAGATTGGGGGAGGGCCTGGAATGAGCAGTTCTTC; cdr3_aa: CSARDWGRAWNEQFF
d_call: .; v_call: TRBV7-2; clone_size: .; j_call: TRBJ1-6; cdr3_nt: TGTGCCAGCAGCTCGGACCCCGGGGTGGCTCCCCTCGACTTT; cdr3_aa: CASSSDPGVAPLDF
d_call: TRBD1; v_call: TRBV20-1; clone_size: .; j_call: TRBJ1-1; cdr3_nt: TGCAGTGCTACCTCCCACGGGACAGGGGAAACTGAAGCTTTCTTT; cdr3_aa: CSATSHGTGETEAFF
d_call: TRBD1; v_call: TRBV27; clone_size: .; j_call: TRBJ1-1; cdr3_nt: TGTGCCAGCAGCTTAGGGACAGGGGCCACTGAAGCTTTCTTT; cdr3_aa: CASSLGTGATEAFF
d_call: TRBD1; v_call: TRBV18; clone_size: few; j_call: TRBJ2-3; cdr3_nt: TGTGCCAGCTCACTGAACCGGGACAGATACACAGATACGCAGTATTTT; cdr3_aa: CASSLNRDRYTDTQYF
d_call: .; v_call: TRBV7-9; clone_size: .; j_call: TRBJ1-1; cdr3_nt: TGTGCCAGCAGCTTATCGGCCCTCAGTGAAGCTTTCTTT; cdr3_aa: CASSLSALSEAFF
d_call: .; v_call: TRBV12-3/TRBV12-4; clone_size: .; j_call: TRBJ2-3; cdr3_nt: TGTGCCAGCAGTTTCGGGCGTAGCCCGTGGAGGAGCACAGATACGCAGTATTTT; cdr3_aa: CASSFGRSPWRSTDTQYF
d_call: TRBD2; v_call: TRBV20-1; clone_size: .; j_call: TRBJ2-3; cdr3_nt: TGCAGTGCTAGAGATCGGGGCGGGAGTGCAGATACGCAGTATTTT; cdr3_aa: CSARDRGGSADTQYF